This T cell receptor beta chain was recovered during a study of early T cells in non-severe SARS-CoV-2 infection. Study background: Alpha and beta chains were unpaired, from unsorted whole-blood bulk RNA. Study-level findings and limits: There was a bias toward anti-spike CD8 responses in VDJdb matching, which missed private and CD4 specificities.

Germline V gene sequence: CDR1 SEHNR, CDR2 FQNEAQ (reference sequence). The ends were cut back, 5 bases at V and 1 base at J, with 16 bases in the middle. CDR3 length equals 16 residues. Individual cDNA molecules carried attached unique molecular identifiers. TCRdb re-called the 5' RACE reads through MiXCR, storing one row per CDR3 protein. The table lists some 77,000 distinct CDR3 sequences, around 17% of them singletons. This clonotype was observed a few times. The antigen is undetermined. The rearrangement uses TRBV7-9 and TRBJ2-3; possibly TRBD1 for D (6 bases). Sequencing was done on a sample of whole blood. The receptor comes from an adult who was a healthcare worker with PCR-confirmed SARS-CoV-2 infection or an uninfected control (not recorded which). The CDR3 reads CASSRQDRQGTDTQYF. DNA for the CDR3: TGTGCCAGCAGCCGGCAAGATCGACAGGGCACAGATACGCAGTATTTT.